This entry lists 32 T cell receptor beta chains sequenced from one sample in a study of blood T cell repertoires in COVID-19. Profiled with immunoSEQ multiplex PCR; TCRdb holds only in-frame clones, not every one. The sample has fewer than 350,000 clones; 80% to 95% are singletons. Sequencing was done on a sample of peripheral blood. The receptors originated from a young woman with COVID-19, enrolled during active disease.

This chain joins TRBV4-1 and TRBJ1-1; 9 bases match TRBD1. The length of the CDR3 is 16 residues. The germline CDR1 and CDR2 sequences are MGHRA and YSYEKL. Losses at the gene ends were 1 base for V and 4 bases for J; bases not matched to a gene: 7. The CDR3 bases are TGCGCCAGCAGCCAAGGGTCTGGGACAGGGACCACTGAAGCTTTCTTT. Protein sequence: CASSQGSGTGTTEAFF.

This rearrangement joins TRBV6-5 to TRBJ1-1, with D possibly matching TRBD1 (6 bases). CDR1 MNHEY and CDR2 SVGAGI come from the germline V gene. CDR3 length: 14 residues. Trimming pared 10 bases from V and 1 base from J, leaving 16 bases between. The CDR3 is CATLEGGTNTEAFF. The CDR3 bases are TGTGCCACTCTGGAGGGGGGGACGAACACTGAAGCTTTCTTT.

V is TRBV6-6 and J is TRBJ2-4; 8 bases align to TRBD1. CDR3 length: 12 amino acids. From germline, CDR1 is MNHNY and CDR2 SVGAGI (reference sequence). V lost 6 bases to trimming and J lost 9 bases; unmatched junction nucleotides: 4. The CDR3: CASSSGTGIQYF. DNA of the CDR3: TGTGCCAGCAGCTCCGGGACAGGCATTCAGTACTTC.

This sequence joins TRBV9 and TRBJ2-1; 10 bases fit TRBD2. Germline V lookup: CDR1 SGDLS, CDR2 YYNGEE. V was clipped by 1 base and J by 4 bases; unmatched bases: 8. The CDR3 has 17 amino acids. CDR3 residues: CASSVTSGRALYNEQFF. CDR3 DNA: TGTGCCAGCAGCGTAACCAGCGGGAGGGCCTTATACAATGAGCAGTTCTTC.

The chain links TRBV7-9 to TRBJ2-1; D is possibly TRBD2 (6 bases). CDR3 length equals 16 residues. With 5 bases removed from V and 0 bases from J, the gap between germline ends came to 14 bases. Per germline, CDR1 SEHNR and CDR2 FQNEAQ (reference sequence). For the CDR3, the DNA is TGTGCCAGCAGCCCCCGCGGGGAAAGCTCCTACAATGAGCAGTTCTTC. This translates into CASSPRGESSYNEQFF. The full variable domain, rest sourced from reference TRBV7-9 and TRBJ2-1, is DTGVSQNPRHKITKRGQNVTFRCDPISEHNRLYWYRQTLGQGPEFLTYFQNEAQLEKSRLLSDRFSAERPKGSFSTLEIQRTEQGDSAMYLCASSPRGESSYNEQFFGPGTRLTVL.

The chain carries TRBV4-2 and TRBJ1-3; TRBD1 matches 7 bases. This CDR3 has 16 residues. With 2 bases clipped from V and 8 bases from J, the junction kept 12 bases outside the gene matches. From germline, CDR1 is LGHNA and CDR2 YNFKEQ. The CDR3 nucleotides read TGTGCCAGCAGCCAAATCCGAGGAGGGGGCCGGGACACCATATATTTT. Translation gives CASSQIRGGGRDTIYF.

This chain links TRBV4-2 with TRBJ1-1; D might be TRBD1 (6 bases). Trimming removed 1 base at V and 5 bases at J, with 11 bases between. The V gene's germline CDR1 is LGHNA and CDR2 YNFKEQ. The CDR3 totals 14 residues. DNA for the CDR3: TGTGCCAGCAGCCAAGCGCAGGGGAATACTGAAGCTTTCTTT. Translation: CASSQAQGNTEAFF.

V usage is TRBV3-1 (or the pseudogene TRBV3-2) and J usage is TRBJ2-1; 7 bases match TRBD1. The trim removed 3 bases at V and 5 bases at J, leaving 4 bases unmatched. The CDR3 consists of 14 residues. CDR1 is LGHDT, CDR2 YNNKEL, per germline (reference sequence). The CDR3 protein is CASSHGQGDNEQFF. The CDR3 DNA follows: TGTGCCAGCAGCCATGGGCAGGGGGACAATGAGCAGTTCTTC.

The chain links TRBV4-1 to TRBJ1-2; D unresolved. CDR1 MGHRA and CDR2 YSYEKL come from the germline V gene. Trimming removed 1 base at V and 7 bases at J, with 10 bases between. The CDR3 runs 13 residues. Here the CDR3 DNA reads TGCGCCAGCAGCCAAGGGATCCGGGGTGGCTACACCTTC. As protein: CASSQGIRGGYTF.

The V gene is TRBV27, the J gene TRBJ1-1; D perhaps matches TRBD1 (6 bases). CDR3 length: 15 amino acids. The germline CDR1 and CDR2 sequences are MNHEY and SMNVEV (reference sequence). Trimming pared 5 bases from V and 4 bases from J, leaving 17 bases between. This CDR3 reads CASSRRQEDGTEAFF. The CDR3, as DNA: TGTGCCAGCAGTCGTAGACAGGAGGACGGCACTGAAGCTTTCTTT.

This chain connects TRBV14 to TRBJ2-7; tentatively, D is TRBD2 (6 bases). The CDR3 loop spans 15 amino acids. Germline loops: CDR1 SGHDN, CDR2 FVKESK. V was trimmed by 5 bases and J by 4 bases, leaving 18 bases between them. CDR3 sequence (DNA): TGTGCCAGCAGCAGCGCGGGGCAGGTTCCTTACGAGCAGTACTTC. It translates to CASSSAGQVPYEQYF. The full variable domain, its missing parts supplied by reference TRBV14 and TRBJ2-7, is EAGVTQFPSHSVIEKGQTVTLRCDPISGHDNLYWYRRVMGKEIKFLLHFVKESKQDESGMPNNRFLAERTGGTYSTLKVQPAELEDSGVYFCASSSAGQVPYEQYFGPGTRLTVT.

The chain joins TRBV27 to TRBJ2-7; 11 nucleotides line up with TRBD1. The V and J ends lost 4 bases and 4 bases, in that order; junction bases with no gene match: 6. The CDR3 extends over 15 amino acids. Germline V gives CDR1 MNHEY, CDR2 SMNVEV (reference sequence). CDR3 amino acids: CASSSSGTGGYEQYF. Here the CDR3 DNA reads TGTGCCAGCAGTTCTAGCGGGACAGGGGGGTACGAGCAGTACTTC.

The chain uses TRBV30 and TRBJ1-2; TRBD1 matches 8 bases. Germline loops: CDR1 GTSNPN, CDR2 SVGIG (reference sequence). The V segment lost 6 bases and the J segment 4 bases; nucleotides outside the gene matches: 7. The CDR3 spans 13 residues. CDR3 bases: TGTGCCTGCACCGGACAGGGCGGCTATGGCTACACCTTC. This encodes CACTGQGGYGYTF.

The rearrangement uses TRBV30 and TRBJ1-2; D call uncertain. V was pared by 8 bases and J by 5 bases, with 21 bases between. The germline gives CDR1 GTSNPN, CDR2 SVGIG (reference sequence). The CDR3 contains 14 residues. For the CDR3, the DNA is TGTGCCCGCCATGATTCTCGGGTCACGTATGGCTACACCTTC. Protein sequence: CARHDSRVTYGYTF.

The V gene is TRBV30, the J gene TRBJ2-1; TRBD2 matches 12 bases. The CDR3 consists of 15 residues. V lost 3 bases, J lost 8 bases, and 8 bases stayed unmatched. Per the germline V gene, CDR1 is GTSNPN and CDR2 is SVGIG (reference sequence). The CDR3 DNA reads as TGTGCCTGGAGCGATGAGGGACTAGCGGGCGATGAGCAGTTCTTC. Its protein product is CAWSDEGLAGDEQFF.

The chain recombines TRBV29-1 with TRBJ2-1; 16 bases are shared with TRBD2. Germline values: CDR1 SQVTM, CDR2 ANQGSEA. After removal of 7 bases from V and 5 bases from J, the junction contained 14 bases not matched to a gene. The CDR3 is made up of 18 amino acids. As DNA, the CDR3 is TGCAGCGCCCCCGCCCCCGGGACTAGCGGGAGGGCCAACAATGAGCAGTTCTTC. Translated: CSAPAPGTSGRANNEQFF.

V usage is TRBV2 and J usage is TRBJ1-1; tentatively, D is TRBD1 (5 bases). V gave up 7 bases and J gave up 0 bases, with 12 bases separating them. The CDR3 runs to 14 residues. Germline V gene lookup returns CDR1 SNHLY and CDR2 FYNNEI. The CDR3 DNA reads TGTGCCAGCACCAGGGAGGCCATGAACACTGAAGCTTTCTTT. It codes for CASTREAMNTEAFF. Supplemented by reference TRBV2 and TRBJ1-1, the full variable domain reads EPEVTQTPSHQVTQMGQEVILRCVPISNHLYFYWYRQILGQKVEFLVSFYNNEISEKSEIFDDQFSVERPDGSNFTLKIRSTKLEDSAMYFCASTREAMNTEAFFGQGTRLTVV.

V gene TRBV6-5 combines with J gene TRBJ1-2; 9 bases map to TRBD1. Germline lookup yields CDR1 MNHEY and CDR2 SVGAGI. CDR3 length: 15 residues. Trimming took 6 bases from V and 2 from J; bases not matched to a gene: 7. Here the CDR3 DNA reads TGTGCCAGCAGCCGATACAGGGGGCAAAACTATGGCTACACCTTC. Translating gives CASSRYRGQNYGYTF.

The chain joins TRBV27 to TRBJ1-2; TRBD1 aligns across 7 bases. Germline loops: CDR1 MNHEY, CDR2 SMNVEV (reference sequence). Trimming removed 5 bases from V and 3 bases from J; junction bases left unmatched: 6. The CDR3 is 14 residues long. CDR3: CASSKTGYDYGYTF. In DNA form, the CDR3 reads TGTGCCAGCAGTAAGACAGGGTACGACTATGGCTACACCTTC.

The V and J genes are TRBV25-1 and TRBJ1-6, with TRBD1 matching over 7 bases. The germline CDR1 and CDR2 sequences are MGHDK and SYGVNS. Trimming cost V 4 bases and J 10 bases; bases outside gene matches: 10. This CDR3 has 15 amino acids. The CDR3 sequence is CASSGSRGLGSPLHF. The DNA for the CDR3 is TGTGCCAGCAGTGGCTCAAGGGGGCTGGGGTCACCCCTCCACTTT.

This chain links TRBV4-2 with TRBJ2-3; 7 nucleotides agree with TRBD2. V lost 5 bases, J lost 3 bases, and 8 bases stayed unmatched. The CDR3 runs to 15 residues. Germline V lookup: CDR1 LGHNA, CDR2 YNFKEQ. Here the CDR3 DNA reads TGTGCCAGCAGCGACCGGGGGAGGGAGACAGATACGCAGTATTTT. Translated, it gives CASSDRGRETDTQYF.

The rearrangement uses TRBV27 and TRBJ1-2; D not certain. The CDR3 runs 13 residues. V lost 2 bases, J lost 6 bases, and 10 bases lay in between. CDR1 MNHEY and CDR2 SMNVEV come from the germline V gene (reference sequence). This CDR3 reads CASSLRSEDGYTF. The CDR3 DNA follows: TGTGCCAGCAGTTTAAGGTCTGAGGATGGCTACACCTTC.

In this sample, this clone turned up once. The chain couples TRBV21-1 to TRBJ2-5; the table's D call TRBD2 went unverified against the DNA. TRBV21-1 is deemed a pseudogene. The CDR3 contains 14 residues. The CDR3 region is CASKDLAGVGTQYF. CDR3 nucleotide sequence: TGTGCCAGCAAGGACCTAGCGGGGGTTGGGACCCAGTACTTC.

The J gene is TRBJ2-6, the V gene TRBV27; no reliable D call. Germline lookup yields CDR1 MNHEY and CDR2 SMNVEV (reference sequence). The CDR3 contains 12 residues. Trimming stripped 2 bases from V and 15 bases from J, with 11 bases between. The CDR3 region is CASSLPSPYLTF. CDR3 nucleotides: TGTGCCAGCAGTTTACCCTCCCCGTACCTGACTTTC.

The chain couples TRBV3-1 (or the pseudogene TRBV3-2) to TRBJ1-5; 8 positions agree with TRBD1. The J segment lost 6 bases and the V segment lost 3 bases, leaving 4 bases of the junction unmatched. The germline gives CDR1 LGHDT, CDR2 YNNKEL (reference sequence). The CDR3 totals 14 residues. The CDR3 region has the DNA TGTGCCAGCAGCCACTCACAGGGGGTTCAGCCCCAGCATTTT. Translation gives CASSHSQGVQPQHF.

The rearrangement links TRBV7-2 to TRBJ2-2; 13 bases are a match to TRBD2. Germline CDR1 is SGHTA and CDR2 is FQGNSA. This CDR3 contains 16 residues. With V trimmed by 5 bases and J by 5 bases, 5 bases remained unmatched. CDR3 sequence: CASSPPGLAGTGELFF. DNA for the CDR3: TGTGCCAGCAGCCCTCCGGGACTAGCGGGAACCGGGGAGCTGTTTTTT.

This chain connects TRBV3-1 (or the pseudogene TRBV3-2) to TRBJ2-1, with 10 bases that match TRBD2. CDR1 LGHDT and CDR2 YNNKEL come from the germline V gene (reference sequence). The CDR3 is 21 amino acids. With V trimmed by 2 bases and J by 6 bases, 22 bases remained unmatched. In nucleotides, the CDR3 is TGTGCCAGCAGCCAACTTAAACTTGGCGGGCTAGCGGGGGCGGGCCCCAATGAGCAGTTCTTC. This encodes CASSQLKLGGLAGAGPNEQFF.

The genes are TRBV4-1 and TRBJ1-5, with 10 bases identical to TRBD1. V lost 4 bases, J lost 6 bases, and 3 bases stayed unmatched. Germline V gene lookup returns CDR1 MGHRA and CDR2 YSYEKL. CDR3 length: 14 amino acids. This chain's CDR3 is CASSLRDRGQPQHF. The CDR3 DNA is TGCGCCAGCAGCCTCCGGGACAGGGGTCAGCCCCAGCATTTT.

The rearrangement links TRBV30 to TRBJ2-5; 14 nucleotides line up with TRBD2. The CDR3 has 15 residues. Germline V gene lookup returns CDR1 GTSNPN and CDR2 SVGIG (reference sequence). Unmatched junction bases numbered 9, after V lost 7 bases and J lost 5 bases. The CDR3 coding sequence is TGTGCCTCGCGACTAGCGGGAGGGGCACGGGAGACCCAGTACTTC. It translates to CASRLAGGARETQYF.

The chain uses TRBV6-5 and TRBJ1-1; D is unclear. V lost 1 base to trimming and J lost 8 bases, with 14 bases between them. Per the germline V gene, CDR1 is MNHEY and CDR2 is SVGAGI. This CDR3 has 14 residues. CDR3 amino acids: CASSYLWPDGEAFF. CDR3 nucleotide sequence: TGTGCCAGCAGTTACTTATGGCCCGACGGGGAAGCTTTCTTT.

The J gene is TRBJ2-2, the V gene TRBV19; D might be TRBD2 (5 bases). V was pared by 1 base and J by 5 bases, with 8 bases between. Germline V gene lookup returns CDR1 LNHDA and CDR2 SQIVND (reference sequence). CDR3 length: 14 amino acids. The CDR3 DNA follows: TGTGCCAGTAGTATAGCGTCGGGAACCGGGGAGCTGTTTTTT. Its translation: CASSIASGTGELFF.

This clone was observed once. CDR3 bases: TGTGCCAGCAGTTCACTAACTAGCGGGAGGGTCTCCTACGAGCAGTACTTC. The encoded protein is CASSSLTSGRVSYEQYF. The chain carries TRBV27 and TRBJ2-7; 13 positions match TRBD2. The CDR3 extends over 17 amino acids. Trimming cost V 4 bases and J 0 bases; bases outside gene matches: 6. Germline values: CDR1 MNHEY, CDR2 SMNVEV (reference sequence).